These T cell receptor beta chains were read from a single sample in a study of cytomegalovirus exposure and HLA in healthy donors. TCRdb keeps only in-frame clones here, not all; method: immunoSEQ multiplex PCR. The sample includes 140,000 to 150,000 clones, 60% to 80% seen only once; the top ten take 1.7%. The sequencing input was PBMCs. The receptors were gathered from a woman aged 25 to 39 in good health and CMV-seronegative. Each CDR3 is given with its conserved first and last residue. The order of the fields is J gene, D gene, V gene, clone size, CDR3 DNA, CDR3 protein. A D gene is named only where the DNA matches it firmly. Size is omitted from some rows. Given values are once, few, many or a class for expanded clones.

TRBJ1-1 NA TRBV9 NA TGTGCCAGCAGCGTAGTAGTGGGGCTGGCCACTGAAGCTTTCTTT CASSVVVGLATEAFF
TRBJ2-1 TRBD2 TRBV18 NA TGTGCCAGCTCACCACCTGGGGGGGAGAATGAGCAGTTCTTC CASSPPGGENEQFF
TRBJ2-5 TRBD1 TRBV27 NA TGTGCCAGCAGTTTCGACAGGGGAGAGACCCAGTACTTC CASSFDRGETQYF
TRBJ1-6 NA TRBV27 NA TGTGCCAGCAGTAACGACAGGCTCGGGTCACCCCTCCACTTT CASSNDRLGSPLHF
TRBJ1-4 NA TRBV6-5 NA TGTGCCAGCAGTCTCGACAGCGCAACTAATGAAAAACTGTTTTTT CASSLDSATNEKLFF
TRBJ2-5 NA TRBV12-5 NA TGTGCTAGTGGCCCTCGGACAGCCTTGTACCAAGAGACCCAGTACTTC CASGPRTALYQETQYF
TRBJ1-6 TRBD1 TRBV14 NA TGTGCCAGCAGCCCCCAGACAGGGGGCCGGTCCCTCCACTTT CASSPQTGGRSLHF
TRBJ1-4 NA TRBV5-1 NA TGCGCCAGCAGCCCACAGGCGACTAATGAAAAACTGTTTTTT CASSPQATNEKLFF
TRBJ2-7 TRBD2 TRBV7-9 NA TGTGCCAGCAGCTTAGAGGACGCGGGGGGGAACGAGCAGTACTTC CASSLEDAGGNEQYF
TRBJ2-1 TRBD2 TRBV2 NA TGTGCCAGCAGTGAAGAGCGGGGGGGCCGGTGGTCCTACAATGAGCAGTTCTTC CASSEERGGRWSYNEQFF
TRBJ1-5 NA TRBV19 NA TGTGCCAGTAGTTCACAGGGTAGGAATCAGCCCCAGCATTTT CASSSQGRNQPQHF
TRBJ1-2 TRBD1 TRBV7-2 few TGTGCCAGCAGCTTAGGCACAGGGGGCGGCTATGGCTACACCTTC CASSLGTGGGYGYTF
TRBJ2-1 NA TRBV20-1 few TGCAGCCCAGTTGAGGGGGAATGGGAGTTCTTC CSPVEGEWEFF
TRBJ2-2 NA TRBV5-1 NA TGCGCCAGCAGCCGGGATGGGCCCGGGGAGCTGTTTTTT CASSRDGPGELFF
TRBJ1-2 NA TRBV5-6 NA TGTGCCAGCAGCTTGGGACAGCCGGGTGGCTACACCTTC CASSLGQPGGYTF
TRBJ2-1 NA TRBV6-1 NA TGTGCCAGCGCATGGGACTCAGGACTCAACAATGAGCAGTTCTTC CASAWDSGLNNEQFF
TRBJ1-5 NA TRBV6-4 once TGTGCCAGCAGTGCGGGGATGGGGAATCAGCCCCAGCATTTT CASSAGMGNQPQHF
TRBJ2-2 NA TRBV7-6 NA TGTGCCAGCAGCTTAGGCGTGAACACCGGGGAGCTGTTTTTT CASSLGVNTGELFF